This TCR beta chain is drawn from a study of blood T cell repertoires in COVID-19. Across the study: Sources were T cells, B-cell-depleted T cells, or PBMCs; the material itself was cDNA or gDNA.

V lost 7 bases and J 4 bases, leaving 7 bases between the germline ends. CDR1 is MNHEY, CDR2 SVGAGI, per germline. The length of the CDR3 is 11 residues. The repertoire was sequenced with immunoSEQ multiplex PCR; TCRdb's copy has only in-frame clones and lacks some. The table lists some 150,000 clones, 87% of them singletons, with 2% to 3% in the top ten. The source is a man aged 45-65 years with active COVID-19. This chain uses TRBV6-5 with TRBJ1-2; a weak D match, TRBD1 (5 bases). Material for sequencing was peripheral blood. The CDR3 DNA reads TGTGCCAGCATGACAGCCTATGGCTACACCTTC. Translating it yields CASMTAYGYTF.